The clone carrying this TCR beta chain was found many times. Its antigen remains unidentified. This entry is derived from a study of post-analysis software for immune sequencing data. At the level of the study: Included courses were relapsing-remitting and secondary progressive multiple sclerosis; progressive-relapsing multiple sclerosis was also included. Overall study findings and caveats: The five TRBV segments detected at higher frequency in patients than in controls included TRBV5-6, TRBV5-1 and TRBV20-1. Strong co-clustering by F measure was seen for same-batch samples. People with multiple sclerosis had a significantly lower normalized Chao1 diversity than controls did.

Presence of unique molecular identifiers characterized the TCR beta cDNA libraries. The authors obtained 500,000 or so cDNA molecules from roughly 1 to 10 million T cells. TCRdb itself ran the PCR reads through MiXCR, one entry per CDR3 protein. The data contain about 200,000 distinct CDR3 sequences, 29% of them seen just once; the ten biggest clones take up roughly 3.4%. The V and J ends lost 6 bases and 1 base respectively, with 12 bases between them. The CDR3 is 13 residues long. The germline V gene has CDR1 SQVTM and CDR2 ANQGSEA. V gene TRBV29-1 combines with J gene TRBJ1-1, with D hard to call. Sequencing used blood. This TCR was sampled from a girl aged 2-17 years with multiple sclerosis. The CDR3 DNA follows: TGCAGCGTAAGATTGGTGGGGAACACTGAAGCTTTCTTT. Translated: CSVRLVGNTEAFF.